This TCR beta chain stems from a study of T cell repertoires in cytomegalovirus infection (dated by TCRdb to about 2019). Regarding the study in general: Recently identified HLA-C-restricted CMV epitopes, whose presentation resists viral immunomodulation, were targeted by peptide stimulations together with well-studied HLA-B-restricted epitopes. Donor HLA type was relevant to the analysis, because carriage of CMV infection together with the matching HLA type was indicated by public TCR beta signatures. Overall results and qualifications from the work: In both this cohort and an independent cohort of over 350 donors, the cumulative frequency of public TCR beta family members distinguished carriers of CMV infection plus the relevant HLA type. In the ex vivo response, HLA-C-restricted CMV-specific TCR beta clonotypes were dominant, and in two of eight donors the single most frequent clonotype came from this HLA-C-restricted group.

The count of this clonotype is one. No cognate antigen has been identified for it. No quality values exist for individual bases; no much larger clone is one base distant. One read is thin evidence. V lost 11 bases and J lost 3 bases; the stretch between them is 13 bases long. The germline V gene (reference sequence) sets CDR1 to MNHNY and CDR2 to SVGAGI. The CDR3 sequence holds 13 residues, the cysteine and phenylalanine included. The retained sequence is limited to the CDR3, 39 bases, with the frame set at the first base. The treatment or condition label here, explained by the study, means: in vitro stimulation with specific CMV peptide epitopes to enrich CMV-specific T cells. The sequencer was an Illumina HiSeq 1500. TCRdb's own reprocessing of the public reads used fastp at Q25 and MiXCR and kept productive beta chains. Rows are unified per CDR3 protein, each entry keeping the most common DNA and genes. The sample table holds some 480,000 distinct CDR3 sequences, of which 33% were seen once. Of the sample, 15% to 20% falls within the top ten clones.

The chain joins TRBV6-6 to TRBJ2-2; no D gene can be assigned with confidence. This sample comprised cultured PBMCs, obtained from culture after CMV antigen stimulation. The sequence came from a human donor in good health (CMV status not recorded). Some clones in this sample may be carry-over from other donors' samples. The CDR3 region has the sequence CAVRNEYTGELFF. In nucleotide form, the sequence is TGTGCCGTACGAAACGAGTACACCGGGGAGCTGTTTTTT.